The 15 T cell receptor beta chains below all came from one sample that was sequenced in a study of blood T cell repertoires in COVID-19. Sequencing used immunoSEQ multiplex PCR; TCRdb keeps in-frame clones, though not all of them. This sample has just under 350,000 clones, with around nine tenths found just once. The sequenced sample consisted of peripheral blood. All receptors derive from a woman between 18 and 29 years old who had recovered from COVID-19.

This clone occurred once. V is TRBV15 and J is TRBJ2-1, with 7 bases that match TRBD2. V gave up 4 bases and J gave up 2 bases; unmatched junction bases: 5. This CDR3 has 15 amino acids. Germline CDR1 is LNHNV and CDR2 is YYDKDF (reference sequence). The DNA for the CDR3 is TGTGCCACCAGCAACCTAGCGGTTCCCTACAATGAGCAGTTCTTC. It specifies CATSNLAVPYNEQFF.

This chain links TRBV5-1 with TRBJ2-3; 11 bases match TRBD2. This CDR3 spans 16 amino acids. From germline, CDR1 is SGHRS and CDR2 YFSETQ. V trimming: 2 bases; J trimming: 5 bases; junction bases outside the gene matches: 7. The CDR3 sequence: CASSFLAGGPGDTQYF. CDR3 nucleotides: TGCGCCAGCAGCTTCTTAGCGGGAGGGCCGGGAGATACGCAGTATTTT.

The genes are TRBV10-3 and TRBJ1-2; perhaps TRBD1 as D (5 bases). This CDR3 spans 14 amino acids. Between the trimmed V and J ends, which lost 3 bases and 4 bases, there was a span of 12 bases. Per the germline V gene, CDR1 is ENHRY and CDR2 is SYGVKD. The CDR3 loop is CAISDGGIFYGYTF. DNA of the CDR3: TGTGCCATCAGTGACGGGGGGATTTTCTATGGCTACACCTTC.

The rearrangement links TRBV29-1 to TRBJ2-1; 7 nucleotides match TRBD2. J was trimmed by 4 bases and V by 6 bases; bases with no gene match: 12. The length of the CDR3 is 15 residues. From germline, CDR1 is SQVTM and CDR2 ANQGSEA. The CDR3 loop is CSVGIGGLSYNEQFF. CDR3 nucleotide sequence: TGCAGCGTCGGGATCGGGGGACTATCATACAATGAGCAGTTCTTC.

In regard to this clone: The same CDR3 can be traced to other DNA sequences in this sample. This sequence joins TRBV30 and TRBJ2-5; the D is unclear. CDR3 length: 11 residues. V gave up 1 base and J gave up 5 bases, with 5 bases separating them. Looked up from germline, CDR1 is GTSNPN and CDR2 is SVGIG (reference sequence). CDR3 nucleotides: TGTGCCTGGAGTGCCAGGGAGACCCAGTACTTC. Protein: CAWSARETQYF.

The J gene is TRBJ2-1, the V gene TRBV14; 7 bases are a match to TRBD2. CDR1 is SGHDN and CDR2 is FVKESK in the germline V gene. The CDR3 totals 16 residues. Trimming at V came to 5 bases and at J to 7 bases, leaving 14 bases not matched to a gene. The CDR3 reads CASSSPRGGSFNEQFF. CDR3 DNA: TGTGCCAGCAGCTCCCCGCGGGGCGGGAGTTTTAATGAGCAGTTCTTC.

The table lists this clone with a count of one. The gene calls are TRBV7-2 and TRBJ2-3; TRBD2 aligns across 10 bases. Germline V gives CDR1 SGHTA, CDR2 FQGNSA. The CDR3 extends over 17 amino acids. The V gene end was trimmed by 5 bases and the J gene end by 0 bases; junction bases not matched to a gene: 8. The CDR3 here is CASSPWTSGTSTDTQYF. CDR3 DNA: TGTGCCAGCAGCCCCTGGACTAGCGGTACTAGCACAGATACGCAGTATTTT.

J is TRBJ1-1 and V is TRBV27; possible D gene TRBD1, 5 bases. V dropped 3 bases and J dropped 7 bases, with 9 bases sitting between them. Germline V gene data show CDR1 as MNHEY and CDR2 as SMNVEV (reference sequence). This CDR3 spans 12 amino acids. The CDR3, as DNA: TGTGCCAGCAGTTTCGCGGGGGGTGAAGCTTTCTTT. Protein: CASSFAGGEAFF.

The chain carries TRBV10-2 and TRBJ2-1, with 9 bases identical to TRBD1. The ends lost 6 bases at V and 6 bases at J; junction bases unmatched: 9. In germline, CDR1 is WSHSY, CDR2 SAAADI. This CDR3 spans 15 amino acids. The DNA for the CDR3 is TGCGCCAGCAGCGACCGGGACAGGGTCTTCAATGAGCAGTTCTTC. Encoded protein: CASSDRDRVFNEQFF.

This chain joins TRBV5-5 and TRBJ1-6; TRBD1 matches 7 bases. V shed 5 bases and J 7 bases; nucleotides not matched to a gene: 9. Germline CDR1 is SGHKS and CDR2 is YYEKEE (reference sequence). The CDR3 runs to 15 residues. CDR3 sequence: CASSSTGATNSPLHF. In nucleotides, the CDR3 is TGTGCCAGCAGTTCAACAGGGGCGACCAATTCACCCCTCCACTTT.

The chain has TRBV5-6 and TRBJ2-3; D may be TRBD2 (6 bases). Looked up from germline, CDR1 is SGHDT and CDR2 is YYEEEE. CDR3 length: 16 amino acids. Between the trimmed V and J ends, which lost 3 bases and 1 base, there was a span of 15 bases. CDR3 amino acids: CASSSDGTQGTDTQYF. Here the CDR3 DNA reads TGTGCCAGCAGCTCCGACGGGACTCAAGGCACAGATACGCAGTATTTT. Full variable domain (missing parts from reference TRBV5-6 and TRBJ2-3): DAGVTQSPTHLIKTRGQQVTLRCSPKSGHDTVSWYQQALGQGPQFIFQYYEEEERQRGNFPDRFSGHQFPNYSSELNVNALLLGDSALYLCASSSDGTQGTDTQYFGPGTRLTVL.

V gene TRBV7-2 combines with J gene TRBJ2-3, with TRBD2 matching over 7 bases. Germline values: CDR1 SGHTA, CDR2 FQGNSA. After removal of 3 bases from V and 1 base from J, the junction contained 10 bases not matched to a gene. The length of the CDR3 is 17 residues. CDR3 sequence (DNA): TGTGCCAGCAGCTTGATTATTCCTGCGGGAGGCACAGATACGCAGTATTTT. It encodes CASSLIIPAGGTDTQYF.

The gene calls are TRBV5-6 and TRBJ2-7; 11 positions match TRBD2. There are 17 residues in the CDR3. Germline V gives CDR1 SGHDT, CDR2 YYEEEE. J was trimmed by 2 bases and V by 0 bases; bases with no gene match: 7. CDR3 in DNA: TGTGCCAGCAGCTTGGGCCCAGGGACTAGCGGAACCTACGAGCAGTACGTC. This sequence encodes CASSLGPGTSGTYEQYV.

The chain's CDR3 is CASSSTSGRDTDTQYF. Here the CDR3 DNA reads TGTGCCAGCAGCTCTACTAGCGGGAGGGACACAGATACGCAGTATTTT. The V and J genes are TRBV9 and TRBJ2-3, with 13 bases matching TRBD2. From germline, CDR1 is SGDLS and CDR2 YYNGEE. V was pared by 4 bases and J by 2 bases, with 4 bases of the junction left unmatched. The CDR3 loop spans 16 amino acids.

The chain carries TRBV19 and TRBJ2-1, with 10 bases lining up with TRBD2. Trimming at V came to 3 bases and at J to 10 bases, leaving 6 bases not matched to a gene. Germline V gene data show CDR1 as LNHDA and CDR2 as SQIVND (reference sequence). The CDR3 contains 14 residues. The CDR3 DNA reads as TGTGCCAGTAGTATCCTAGCGGGAGCATTCGAGCAGTTCTTC. It codes for CASSILAGAFEQFF.